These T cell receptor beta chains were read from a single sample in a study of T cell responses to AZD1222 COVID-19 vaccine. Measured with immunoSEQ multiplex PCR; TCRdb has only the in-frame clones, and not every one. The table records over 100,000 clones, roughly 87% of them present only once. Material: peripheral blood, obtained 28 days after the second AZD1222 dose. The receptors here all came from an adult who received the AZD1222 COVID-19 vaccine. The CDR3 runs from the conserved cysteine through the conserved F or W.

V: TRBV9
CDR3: CASSVGQDQETQYF

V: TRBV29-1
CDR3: CSVVNSHYGYTF

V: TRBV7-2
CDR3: CASSFPDTEAFF

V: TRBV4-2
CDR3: CASSQVGTGTYTEAFF

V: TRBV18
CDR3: CASSPPDTYGYTF

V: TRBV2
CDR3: CASSNGQGKYYGYTF

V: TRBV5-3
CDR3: CARSLIWTASRSVATEAFF

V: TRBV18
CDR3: CASSPLDRDPTYSNQPQHF

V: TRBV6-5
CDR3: CASSYSPRWGYTF

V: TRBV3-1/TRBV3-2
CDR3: CASSPPRAGVNNVGQFF